These T cell receptor beta chains were read from a single sample in a study of technical replicates of blood from a few donors. The method was immunoSEQ multiplex PCR; TCRdb's version includes in-frame clones alone and lacks a portion of them. The table shows about 53,000 clones, with 85% to 90% occurring only once. The sequenced sample consisted of PBMCs. Receptors originate from a human donor in good health. Some clones in this sample may be carry-over from other donors' samples. CDR3s include the opening cysteine and the closing phenylalanine or tryptophan. Clone size appears in some rows only: once, few, many, or a class for an expanded clone.

V gene,clone size,J gene,CDR3 protein
TRBV27,-,TRBJ1-6,CASSFGSKNSPLHF
TRBV4-3,-,TRBJ1-4,CASSLVGPGGLEKLFF
TRBV19,-,TRBJ1-4,CASSIGTGPEKLFF
TRBV9,-,TRBJ2-2,CASSFSTGTGRTGELFF
TRBV5-1,-,TRBJ2-7,CASSLRDSPAYEQYF
TRBV18,-,TRBJ1-2,CASSPDRNYGYTF
TRBV10-3,-,TRBJ1-1,CAISESRGKNTEAFF
TRBV6-6,once,TRBJ2-1,CASRGGSYNEQFF
TRBV7-2,-,TRBJ2-1,CASSPNRGGRNEQFF
TRBV19,-,TRBJ1-5,CASKGLGQISNQPQHF
TRBV4-3,-,TRBJ2-7,CASSRGQSYEQYF
TRBV29-1,-,TRBJ1-3,CSVWDRGAGNTIYF
TRBV10-3,-,TRBJ2-3,CAIRPGQSTDTQYF
TRBV27,-,TRBJ2-3,CASSLRQGVDTQYF
TRBV9,-,TRBJ2-3,CASSAGTGGSDTQYF
TRBV11-2,-,TRBJ2-7,CASRGLAGAYEQYF
TRBV4-3,-,TRBJ2-3,CASSRITGTANTDTQYF
TRBV6-6,-,TRBJ2-7,CASSPGTSGTYEQYF
TRBV5-1,-,TRBJ1-1,CASSLVEGAQAFF
TRBV7-9,-,TRBJ2-2,CASSPPGYTGELFF
TRBV6-5,-,TRBJ2-1,CASTNQGEQFF
TRBV7-8,once,TRBJ2-7,CASSDRTYEQYF
TRBV6-5,-,TRBJ2-7,CASSYSLAQVSYEQYF
TRBV6-5,-,TRBJ2-1,CASSYAEHSYNEQFF
TRBV6-5,-,TRBJ2-7,CASSVPGSYEQYF
TRBV27,-,TRBJ2-2,CASSLSSSGIPNGELFF
TRBV5-1,-,TRBJ2-7,CASSLEGIYEQYF
TRBV11-2,-,TRBJ2-3,CASSFRGSGTDTQYF
TRBV7-2,few,TRBJ1-5,CASSWDTNLNQPQHF
TRBV19,-,TRBJ1-2,CASSIGEYYGYTF
TRBV7-8,few,TRBJ1-1,CASSLTGSEAFF
TRBV5-4,-,TRBJ1-1,CASSLGTGAEAFF
TRBV18,-,TRBJ2-1,CASSPQGGRVNEQFF
TRBV5-6,-,TRBJ2-3,CASSLSGVQYF
TRBV5-1,-,TRBJ2-1,CASTAGGGYNEQFF
TRBV5-5,-,TRBJ1-5,CASSPGLTNQPQHF
TRBV5-4,-,TRBJ1-4,CASSLAGQGARNEKLFF
TRBV5-1,-,TRBJ2-7,CASKTHHRYLAGIYEQYF
TRBV5-6,-,TRBJ2-7,CASSLGLRSYEQYF
TRBV7-9,-,TRBJ2-2,CASSLPSGGNTGELFF
TRBV19,-,TRBJ1-5,CASSIQGYSNQPQHF
TRBV21-1,-,TRBJ1-5,CASSERYSNQPQHF
TRBV9,once,TRBJ1-1,CASSAPGTGKAFF
TRBV7-2,-,TRBJ2-5,CASSIPSVGETQYF
TRBV28,-,TRBJ1-2,CASMGGLNYGYTF
TRBV25-1,-,TRBJ1-6,CASRAESSYNSPLHF
TRBV7-2,once,TRBJ2-7,CASTLAGGPSYEQYF
TRBV6-6,-,TRBJ1-6,CASSYLGRDSPLHF
TRBV30,-,TRBJ2-5,CAWSTGEGRETQYF
TRBV5-1,-,TRBJ2-2,CASRRGGGDTGELFF
TRBV30,-,TRBJ2-5,CAWSVGPLQYF
TRBV29-1,-,TRBJ1-1,CSVEDTGQGDTEAFF
TRBV2,-,TRBJ1-2,CASRPPGLLDGYTF
TRBV6-6,-,TRBJ1-2,CASRDFNNGYTF